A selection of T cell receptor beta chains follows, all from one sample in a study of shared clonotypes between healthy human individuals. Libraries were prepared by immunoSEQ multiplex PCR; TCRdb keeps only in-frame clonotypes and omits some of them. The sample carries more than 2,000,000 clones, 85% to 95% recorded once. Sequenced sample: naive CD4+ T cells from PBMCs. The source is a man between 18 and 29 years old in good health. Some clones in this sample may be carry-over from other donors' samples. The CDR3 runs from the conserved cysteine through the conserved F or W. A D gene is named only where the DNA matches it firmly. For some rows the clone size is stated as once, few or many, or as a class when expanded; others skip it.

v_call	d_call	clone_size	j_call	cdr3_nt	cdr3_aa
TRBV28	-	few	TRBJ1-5	TGTGCCAGCAGGGAGGGTATGGTTCAGCCCCAGCATTTT	CASREGMVQPQHF
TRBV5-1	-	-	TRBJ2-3	TGCGCCAGCACCTTCCAAGGCACAGATACGCAGTATTTT	CASTFQGTDTQYF
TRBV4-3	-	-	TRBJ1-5	TGCGCCAGCAGCCAAGATCGGGGACTACCCCAGCATTTT	CASSQDRGLPQHF
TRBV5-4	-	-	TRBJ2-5	TGTGCCAGCAGCTCCGGGACTTTCCAAGAGACCCAGTACTTC	CASSSGTFQETQYF
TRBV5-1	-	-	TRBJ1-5	TGCGCCAGCAGCTTGGAGAACCGGGAGCAGCCCCAGCATTTT	CASSLENREQPQHF
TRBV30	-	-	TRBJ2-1	TGTGCCTGGAGTCCCTGGACTGCGGACGACGAGCAGTTCTTC	CAWSPWTADDEQFF
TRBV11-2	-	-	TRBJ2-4	TGTGCCAGCCAGTCAATAAAGGGCCAGGCGGACAAAAACATTCAGTACTTC	CASQSIKGQADKNIQYF
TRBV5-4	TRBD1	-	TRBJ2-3	TGTGCCAGCAGCGTGGGACAGGGCGAGGATACGCAGTATTTT	CASSVGQGEDTQYF
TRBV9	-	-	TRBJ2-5	TGTGCCAGCAGCGGCGGTGGTAGGACAGCCAACTGGGAGACCCAGTACTTC	CASSGGGRTANWETQYF
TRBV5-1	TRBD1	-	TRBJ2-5	TGCGCCAGCAGCTTACAGGGGATTGAAGAGACCCAGTACTTC	CASSLQGIEETQYF
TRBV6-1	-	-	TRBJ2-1	TGTGCCAGCACCCTGAGACAGGTCTACAATGAGCAGTTCTTC	CASTLRQVYNEQFF
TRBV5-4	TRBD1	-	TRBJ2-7	TGTGCCAGCAGGCGGACGGGGACAGGGGTCGAGCAGTACTTC	CASRRTGTGVEQYF